The clone carrying this T cell receptor (beta chain) was detected only a few times. This specimen comes from a study of post-analysis software for immune sequencing data. cDNA libraries for TCR beta contained unique molecular identifiers. TCRdb independently ran MiXCR on the PCR reads; one entry per CDR3 protein. This table holds about 540,000 distinct CDR3 sequences, less than 40% found once. The source material was blood. The clonotype comes from a girl aged 2 to 17 with multiple sclerosis.

In nucleotides, the CDR3 is TGCAGCGTTGGAACCGGGACGGACTATGGCTACACCTTC. Its translation: CSVGTGTDYGYTF. The gene calls are TRBV29-1 and TRBJ1-2; TRBD1 might be the D (5 bases). Germline-derived CDR1 and CDR2 are SQVTM and ANQGSEA. V lost 4 bases, J lost 3 bases, and 12 bases lay in between. The CDR3 spans 13 residues.